This entry lists 27 T cell receptor beta chains sequenced from one sample in a study of blood T cell repertoires in COVID-19. The assay was immunoSEQ multiplex PCR, and TCRdb's table has in-frame clones only and misses some. This sample yields around 300,000 clones, of which about 83% are seen a single time; 2.5% to 3% belongs to the top ten. The sample was peripheral blood. The receptors were gathered from a man younger than 40 with active or convalescent COVID-19.

V usage is TRBV19 and J usage is TRBJ2-5, with D perhaps TRBD1 (5 bases). The ends were cut back, 3 bases at V and 10 bases at J, with 21 bases in the middle. CDR1 is LNHDA and CDR2 is SQIVND in the germline V gene (reference sequence). The CDR3 is made up of 15 amino acids. CDR3 bases: TGTGCCAGTAGTATCAGTAATAGGGGCGAGTGGGACCAGTACTTC. This encodes CASSISNRGEWDQYF.

This clone has a handful of counts. The sample has other DNA sequences that encode this CDR3 too. The chain employs TRBV19 and TRBJ1-1, with D tentatively TRBD1 (5 bases). This CDR3 comprises 13 residues. Trimming shortened V by 6 bases and J by 1 base, and 9 bases separated the two germline ends. Germline V gives CDR1 LNHDA, CDR2 SQIVND (reference sequence). CDR3 amino acids: CASSFTGNTEAFF. Written as DNA, the CDR3 is TGTGCCAGTAGCTTTACAGGGAACACTGAAGCTTTCTTT.

The V gene is TRBV4-3, the J gene TRBJ1-2, with 8 bases fitting TRBD1. Germline V lookup: CDR1 LGHNA, CDR2 YSLEER. The length of the CDR3 is 15 residues. The V and J ends lost 1 base and 2 bases, in that order; junction bases with no gene match: 3. CDR3 DNA: TGCGCCAGCAGCCAAGGAAACAGGGGGAACTATGGCTACACCTTC. It codes for CASSQGNRGNYGYTF.

The genes are TRBV5-5 and TRBJ2-2; TRBD2 might be the D (6 bases). V was pared by 0 bases and J by 5 bases, with 11 bases between. The CDR3 covers 15 residues. Germline V gene data show CDR1 as SGHKS and CDR2 as YYEKEE (reference sequence). The chain's CDR3 is CASSLEGLLTGELFF. For the CDR3, the DNA is TGTGCCAGCAGCTTGGAGGGACTTCTGACCGGGGAGCTGTTTTTT.

The genes are TRBV4-1 and TRBJ2-3, with D possibly being TRBD1 (6 bases). Per the germline V gene, CDR1 is MGHRA and CDR2 is YSYEKL. V gave up 0 bases and J gave up 5 bases, with 12 bases separating them. This CDR3 is built from 15 residues. CDR3 region: CASSQEGADLDTQYF. In DNA form, the CDR3 reads TGCGCCAGCAGCCAAGAGGGGGCCGACCTAGATACGCAGTATTTT.

This clone was observed a few times. The chain couples TRBV19 to TRBJ1-3; weak D call: TRBD1 (6 bases). Germline V lookup: CDR1 LNHDA, CDR2 SQIVND (reference sequence). The CDR3 spans 16 residues. Trimming shortened V by 5 bases and J by 4 bases, and 18 bases separated the two germline ends. Here the CDR3 reads CASSVLTGKLGNTIYF. In nucleotides, the CDR3 is TGTGCCAGTAGTGTTCTTACAGGGAAGCTCGGAAACACCATATATTTT.

This clone has only a few counts. The V call is TRBV9, the J call TRBJ2-3, with 7 bases matching TRBD1. The length of the CDR3 is 14 residues. V was clipped by 3 bases and J by 5 bases; unmatched bases: 6. CDR1 is SGDLS, CDR2 YYNGEE, per germline. DNA of the CDR3: TGTGCCAGCAGCGCGGGGACAGTAGGAGATACGCAGTATTTT. It specifies CASSAGTVGDTQYF.

This sequence joins TRBV7-2 and TRBJ1-5; tentative D call: TRBD1 (6 bases). Deletions cut 3 bases from V and 7 bases from J, with 25 bases between. Germline lookup yields CDR1 SGHTA and CDR2 FQGNSA. The CDR3 totals 18 residues. This CDR3 is CASSFGTSSGATNQPQHF. The CDR3 DNA follows: TGTGCCAGCAGCTTTGGTACCTCATCAGGGGCGACGAACCAGCCCCAGCATTTT.

The rearrangement joins TRBV19 to TRBJ1-2, with 10 bases lining up with TRBD1. Per the germline V gene, CDR1 is LNHDA and CDR2 is SQIVND (reference sequence). This CDR3 region has 15 residues. V gave up 6 bases and J gave up 5 bases; unmatched junction bases: 9. The CDR3 reads CASSPFGTGEYGYTF. The CDR3, as DNA: TGTGCCAGTAGCCCCTTCGGGACAGGGGAATATGGCTACACCTTC.

This clone was detected only a few times. This chain connects TRBV5-1 to TRBJ2-2, with D possibly being TRBD2 (7 bases). V gave up 2 bases and J gave up 3 bases, with 11 bases separating them. This CDR3 spans 15 amino acids. Germline lookup yields CDR1 SGHRS and CDR2 YFSETQ. CDR3 sequence reads: CASSFGGLDTGELFF. The CDR3 DNA is TGCGCCAGCAGCTTCGGGGGGCTGGACACCGGGGAGCTGTTTTTT. The complete variable domain, with remaining parts taken from reference TRBV5-1 and TRBJ2-2, reads KAGVTQTPRYLIKTRGQQVTLSCSPISGHRSVSWYQQTPGQGLQFLFEYFSETQRNKGNFPGRFSGRQFSNSRSEMNVSTLELGDSALYLCASSFGGLDTGELFFGEGSRLTVL.

The V call is TRBV6-2 or TRBV6-3, the J call TRBJ1-2; 9 bases match TRBD1. The CDR3 contains 14 residues. Germline V gene sequence: CDR1 MNHEY, CDR2 SVGEGT. The V gene end was trimmed by 0 bases and the J gene end by 8 bases; junction bases not matched to a gene: 4. CDR3 region: CASSYSGTGSGYTF. In nucleotides, the CDR3 is TGTGCCAGCAGTTACTCCGGGACAGGGTCCGGCTACACCTTC.

The rearrangement joins TRBV12-5 to TRBJ2-1; the D gene is possibly TRBD2 (5 bases). Germline CDR1 is LGHNT and CDR2 is FRNRAP. Trimming removed 6 bases from V and 7 bases from J, with 13 bases in between. CDR3 length: 13 residues. CDR3 nucleotides: TGTGCTAGTGGACTGGAGGCCAGGAATGAGCAGTTCTTC. This encodes CASGLEARNEQFF.

In this sample, this clone turned up a few times. This chain joins TRBV5-1 and TRBJ1-5; D not resolved. V was clipped by 1 base and J by 6 bases, with 5 bases between them. The CDR3 is 12 amino acids. CDR1 and CDR2 (germline): SGHRS, YFSETQ. CDR3 DNA sequence: TGCGCCAGCAGCTTGTCAGGTCAGCCCCAGCATTTT. Its protein product is CASSLSGQPQHF.

V usage is TRBV6-5 and J usage is TRBJ1-5; 7 bases align to TRBD1. Germline loops: CDR1 MNHEY, CDR2 SVGAGI. V shed 5 bases, J shed 3 bases, and the junction held 4 bases outside the gene matches. This CDR3 spans 14 amino acids. The CDR3 is CASSTGVHNQPQHF. As DNA, the CDR3 is TGTGCCAGCAGTACAGGGGTGCACAATCAGCCCCAGCATTTT.

This CDR3 reads CAWSDVAEGEQFF. The CDR3 nucleotides are TGTGCCTGGAGCGATGTAGCGGAGGGTGAGCAGTTCTTC. V and J are TRBV30 and TRBJ2-1, with D perhaps TRBD2 (6 bases). Looked up from germline, CDR1 is GTSNPN and CDR2 is SVGIG (reference sequence). This CDR3 is built from 13 residues. Trimming took 3 bases from V and 9 from J, leaving 15 bases between them. Drawing the rest from reference TRBV30 and TRBJ2-1, the complete variable domain is SQTIHQWPATLVQPVGSPLSLECTVEGTSNPNLYWYRQAAGRGLQLLFYSVGIGQISSEVPQNLSASRPQDRQFILSSKKLLLSDSGFYLCAWSDVAEGEQFFGPGTRLTVL.

This clone was counted many times. The chain is built from TRBV27 and TRBJ2-1; D not resolved. The V gene lost 3 bases and the J gene lost 9 bases, with 12 bases spanning the gap. CDR3 size: 13 residues. Germline V CDR1 and CDR2: MNHEY, SMNVEV (reference sequence). Here the CDR3 DNA reads TGTGCCAGCAGTTTTCTCACACACAGTGAGCAGTTCTTC. Translation: CASSFLTHSEQFF.

The J gene is TRBJ1-6, the V gene TRBV28; D is unresolved. The CDR3 contains 15 residues. V was cut by 6 bases and J by 7 bases, with 16 bases left in between. Germline CDR1 and CDR2: MDHEN and SYDVKM. CDR3 DNA: TGTGCCAGCAGCAATGAAGCAGGTCTAAATTCACCCCTCCACTTT. It codes for CASSNEAGLNSPLHF.

V and J are TRBV5-4 and TRBJ2-1, with a tentative D call TRBD2 (5 bases). The CDR3 runs to 14 residues. V was cut by 4 bases and J by 7 bases, with 15 bases left in between. Germline V gives CDR1 SGHNT, CDR2 YYREEE (reference sequence). CDR3 sequence (DNA): TGTGCCAGCAGCGTGATTTCTAGCCGGAATGAGCAGTTCTTC. It is translated as CASSVISSRNEQFF.

V gene TRBV30 combines with J gene TRBJ2-3; 7 bases are a match to TRBD1. The CDR3 has 15 amino acids. Trimming removed 0 bases from V and 6 bases from J; junction bases left unmatched: 9. Germline-derived CDR1 and CDR2 are GTSNPN and SVGIG (reference sequence). CDR3 in DNA: TGTGCCTGGAGTGTAGGGACAGCAATTGTGGATACGCAGTATTTT. Translation: CAWSVGTAIVDTQYF.

The gene calls are TRBV7-3 and TRBJ2-3; 11 bases align to TRBD2. Germline V gene data show CDR1 as SGHTA and CDR2 as FQGTGA. This CDR3 has 16 residues. After removal of 1 base from V and 6 bases from J, the junction contained 6 bases not matched to a gene. The CDR3 region is CASSLNSGGAADTQYF. The CDR3 DNA reads TGTGCCAGCAGCTTAAATAGCGGGGGGGCAGCGGATACGCAGTATTTT.

The count of this clone is one. This chain links TRBV9 with TRBJ1-2, with 7 bases matching TRBD1. CDR1 is SGDLS and CDR2 is YYNGEE in the germline V gene. The V segment lost 0 bases and the J segment 1 base; nucleotides outside the gene matches: 0. The CDR3 consists of 14 residues. The chain's CDR3 is CASSVGDSNYGYTF. In DNA, the CDR3 is TGTGCCAGCAGCGTAGGGGACAGTAACTATGGCTACACCTTC. The variable domain in full, completed from reference TRBV9 and TRBJ1-2, reads DSGVTQTPKHLITATGQRVTLRCSPRSGDLSVYWYQQSLDQGLQFLIQYYNGEERAKGNILERFSAQQFPDLHSELNLSSLELGDSALYFCASSVGDSNYGYTFGSGTRLTVV.

This chain links TRBV11-2 with TRBJ1-4; the match to TRBD1 covers 8 bases. Germline V gene lookup returns CDR1 SGHAT and CDR2 FQNNGV. The CDR3 covers 12 residues. V lost 6 bases to trimming and J lost 12 bases; unmatched junction nucleotides: 6. As DNA, the CDR3 is TGTGCCAGCAGTTTCGACAGGGGAGAACTGTTTTTT. It is translated as CASSFDRGELFF.

The rearrangement uses TRBV18 and TRBJ2-4; D gene uncertain. The length of the CDR3 is 17 residues. The germline gives CDR1 KGHSH, CDR2 LQKENI. Trimming shortened V by 0 bases and J by 7 bases, and 19 bases separated the two germline ends. The CDR3 bases are TGTGCCAGCTCACCACCGGGTGCACAGCTCCGTTTGAACATTCAGTACTTC. Its translation is CASSPPGAQLRLNIQYF.

This chain joins TRBV30 and TRBJ2-3, with 9 bases fitting TRBD2. Germline V gives CDR1 GTSNPN, CDR2 SVGIG (reference sequence). V shed 7 bases and J 2 bases; nucleotides not matched to a gene: 7. The CDR3 is 14 amino acids. The CDR3 DNA reads as TGTGCCTCCACGGGCGGGGGGGTCACAGATACGCAGTATTTT. This codes for CASTGGGVTDTQYF.

The V call is TRBV9, the J call TRBJ2-1; 13 nucleotides align to TRBD2. The CDR3 sequence is 14 residues long. The germline V gene encodes CDR1 SGDLS and CDR2 YYNGEE. J gave up 6 bases and V 5 bases, and 2 bases lay outside the gene matches. CDR3 DNA sequence: TGTGCCAGCAGTACTAGCGGGGGGGCCAATGAGCAGTTCTTC. Protein product: CASSTSGGANEQFF. The full variable domain, in which reference TRBV9 and TRBJ2-1 provide the parts outside the CDR3, is DSGVTQTPKHLITATGQRVTLRCSPRSGDLSVYWYQQSLDQGLQFLIQYYNGEERAKGNILERFSAQQFPDLHSELNLSSLELGDSALYFCASSTSGGANEQFFGPGTRLTVL.

The gene calls are TRBV19 and TRBJ1-1, with a weak D call TRBD1 (5 bases). CDR1 LNHDA and CDR2 SQIVND come from the germline V gene (reference sequence). V was shortened by 5 bases and J by 7 bases, with 11 bases between the two germline ends. The CDR3 is 12 residues long. The CDR3 sequence: CASSLRGGEAFF. The CDR3 DNA is TGTGCCAGTAGTCTAAGGGGTGGTGAAGCTTTCTTT.

The gene calls are TRBV11-3 and TRBJ2-1; D is possibly TRBD2 (7 bases). This CDR3 contains 14 residues. Germline CDR1 reads SGHNT; CDR2 reads YENEEA. The V and J ends lost 5 bases and 7 bases respectively, with 15 bases between them. The CDR3 nucleotides read TGTGCCAGCAGCCGGGGGCGGGGGACTAATGAGCAGTTCTTC. Its translation is CASSRGRGTNEQFF.